This T cell receptor beta chain was captured by sequencing in a study of T cells after yellow fever vaccination. On the study more broadly: Any fraction with a low cell number was prepared using SMART-Seq v4 Ultra Low Input.

Points on this clonotype: Its cognate antigen is unknown.

TCRdb re-called the 5' RACE reads through MiXCR, storing one row per CDR3 protein. The profile covers some 160,000 distinct CDR3 sequences, with roughly 8.8% appearing a single time and around 40% taken by the ten largest. Germline CDR1 MNHEY, CDR2 SVGAGI. The V end lost 3 bases, the J end lost 8 bases, and 11 bases lay between the germline ends. The CDR3 sequence is 13 residues long. General study results and limits: Relatively few clonotypes were ones that appeared in both CD4 and CD8 compartments. FACS-sorted repertoires could contain abundant clonotypes contaminating from the bulk population. Once the booster was given, most primary-vaccination clones reappeared, at approximately 97% for CD4 and 88% for CD8.

Sequenced here: CD8+ T cells sorted from PBMCs, sampled 45 days after the yellow fever booster vaccination. The source is a man aged 18 to 30 who received the YFV17D yellow fever vaccine. The V and J genes are TRBV6-5 and TRBJ2-1; D gene ambiguous. The CDR3 nucleotides read TGTGCCAGCAGTTATGGTCAATCTTATGAGCAGTTCTTC. Translated, it gives CASSYGQSYEQFF.